These 19 T cell receptor beta chains originate from one sample sequenced in a study of T cells in Graves' hyperthyroidism and ophthalmopathy. It was RNA transcripts that yielded the amplified TCR beta CDR3 regions. First-round RT-PCR targeting the TCR CDR3 was performed with the HTBI primer set. TCRdb fed the multiplex PCR reads into MiXCR, producing one record per CDR3 protein. The sample has hundreds of thousands of distinct CDR3 sequences; roughly 14% are singletons. Sequencing was done on a sample of blood. The receptors were gathered from a young woman with Graves' hyperthyroidism that later progressed to Graves' ophthalmopathy.

V usage is TRBV28 and J usage is TRBJ1-1; D is possibly TRBD1 (5 bases). The CDR3 has 15 amino acids. CDR1 is MDHEN, CDR2 SYDVKM, per germline. Trimming removed 4 bases from V and 5 bases from J, with 17 bases in between. The CDR3 region is CASSSGLLEMTEAFF. CDR3 coding DNA: TGTGCCAGCAGTTCGGGACTCCTTGAAATGACTGAAGCTTTCTTT.

The J gene is TRBJ1-5, the V gene TRBV28; no firm D call. CDR3 size: 13 residues. Germline CDR1 and CDR2: MDHEN and SYDVKM. V lost 6 bases and J lost 5, with 11 bases in between. Here the CDR3 reads CASSTSNYQPQHF. CDR3 coding DNA: TGTGCCAGCAGCACCTCGAATTATCAGCCCCAGCATTTT.

This clonotype appeared many times. The V and J genes are TRBV28 and TRBJ2-2; no clear D. The CDR3 loop spans 16 amino acids. Germline CDR1 is MDHEN and CDR2 is SYDVKM. V gave up 1 base and J gave up 2 bases, with 11 bases separating them. For the CDR3, the DNA is TGTGCCAGCAGTTTATTCCCTCTTCTTAACACCGGGGAGCTGTTTTTT. Translation gives CASSLFPLLNTGELFF.

This clonotype was counted many times. This CDR3 reads CASSLAPLGYSPLHF. CDR3 sequence (DNA): TGTGCCAGCAGTTTAGCCCCCTTGGGCTATTCACCCCTCCACTTT. The chain has TRBV28 and TRBJ1-6; no clear D gene. The CDR3 totals 15 residues. Per the germline V gene, CDR1 is MDHEN and CDR2 is SYDVKM. Trimming left V 2 bases short and J 8 bases short, with 13 bases between.

Notes on this clonotype: With a much larger clone just one base away, this may be a read error. The V gene is TRBV30, the J gene TRBJ2-1; D remains ambiguous. The V end was cut by 0 bases, the J end by 12 bases, with 9 bases between. This CDR3 comprises 11 residues. Germline lookup yields CDR1 GTSNPN and CDR2 SVGIG (reference sequence). CDR3 nucleotide sequence: TGTGCCTGGAGTGTCTGGGGTGGGCAGTTCTTC. This gives the protein CAWSVWGGQFF.

Many counts were recorded for this clonotype. J is TRBJ2-7 and V is TRBV28; D perhaps matches TRBD1 (5 bases). Germline assignment: CDR1 MDHEN and CDR2 SYDVKM. Trimming removed 7 bases from V and 3 bases from J, with 19 bases in between. This CDR3 is built from 15 residues. Here the CDR3 reads CASTLGREKYYEQYF. As DNA, the CDR3 is TGTGCCAGCACCCTAGGCAGGGAAAAATACTACGAGCAGTACTTC.

This clonotype was picked up many times. This rearrangement joins TRBV6-1 to TRBJ1-1, with D unresolved. Germline CDR1 reads MNHNS; CDR2 reads SASEGT. The CDR3 consists of 13 residues. Deletions cut 4 bases from V and 6 bases from J, with 12 bases between. The CDR3 DNA is TGTGCCAGCAGTGGAATACCCGGAGCTGAAGCTTTCTTT. Encoded protein: CASSGIPGAEAFF.

The table lists this clonotype with many counts. The genes are TRBV10-3 and TRBJ2-7, with D perhaps TRBD1 (6 bases). This CDR3 region has 13 residues. V lost 8 bases to trimming and J lost 0 bases, with 11 bases between them. Germline CDR1 ENHRY, CDR2 SYGVKD. This chain's CDR3 is CAIGTPNSYEQYF. CDR3 nucleotide sequence: TGTGCCATCGGGACACCGAACTCCTACGAGCAGTACTTC.

Many counts were recorded for this clonotype. The chain links TRBV5-5 to TRBJ2-1; 12 bases map to TRBD2. The CDR3 totals 17 residues. Per the germline V gene, CDR1 is SGHKS and CDR2 is YYEKEE (reference sequence). The trim removed 3 bases at V and 7 bases at J, leaving 11 bases unmatched. CDR3 sequence: CASSSWATSGRGNEQFF. The CDR3 region has the DNA TGTGCCAGCAGCTCCTGGGCGACTAGCGGGAGAGGGAATGAGCAGTTCTTC. Complete variable domain (other parts from reference TRBV5-5 and TRBJ2-1): DAGVTQSPTHLIKTRGQQVTLRCSPISGHKSVSWYQQVLGQGPQFIFQYYEKEERGRGNFPDRFSARQFPNYSSELNVNALLLGDSALYLCASSSWATSGRGNEQFFGPGTRLTVL.

The chain has TRBV30 and TRBJ1-1; 7 nucleotides align to TRBD1. The V segment lost 8 bases and the J segment 1 base; nucleotides outside the gene matches: 7. Germline V CDR1 and CDR2: GTSNPN, SVGIG (reference sequence). This CDR3 has 13 amino acids. The DNA for the CDR3 is TGTGCCGGTACCCGGGACAGGAACACTGAAGCTTTCTTT. Residues: CAGTRDRNTEAFF.

The table lists this clonotype with many counts. The J gene is TRBJ2-1, the V gene TRBV7-9; TRBD1 might be the D (6 bases). Between the trimmed V and J ends, which lost 3 bases and 8 bases, there was a span of 17 bases. CDR3 length equals 15 residues. The germline gives CDR1 SEHNR, CDR2 FQNEAQ (reference sequence). The DNA of the CDR3 is TGTGCCAGCAGCTTTTCCGGGACACCCCTGGATGAGCAGTTCTTC. This sequence encodes CASSFSGTPLDEQFF.

V gene TRBV7-9 combines with J gene TRBJ1-1; D is unresolved. This CDR3 contains 17 residues. Germline assignment: CDR1 SEHNR and CDR2 FQNEAQ (reference sequence). Trimming stripped 4 bases from V and 4 bases from J, with 22 bases between. CDR3 sequence reads: CASSSAAGRMRSTEAFF. The CDR3 DNA reads as TGTGCCAGCAGCTCAGCAGCTGGAAGGATGAGGTCCACTGAAGCTTTCTTT.

The CDR3 reads CASSWDRGPSTDTQYF. DNA of the CDR3: TGTGCCAGCTCATGGGACAGGGGACCCAGCACAGATACGCAGTATTTT. The V and J genes are TRBV18 and TRBJ2-3; 10 bases align to TRBD1. The CDR3 totals 16 residues. The germline CDR1 and CDR2 sequences are KGHSH and LQKENI. V dropped 5 bases and J dropped 0; count of bases not matched to a gene: 5.

This clonotype has a count of ten or more. This sequence joins TRBV16 and TRBJ1-1; TRBD1 aligns across 7 bases. The CDR3 contains 15 residues. The V gene's germline CDR1 is KGHSY and CDR2 FQNENV. V was clipped by 6 bases and J by 5 bases; unmatched bases: 12. CDR3 sequence reads: CASSLPGGAGTEAFF. The CDR3 DNA follows: TGTGCCAGCAGTCTTCCAGGGGGAGCTGGGACTGAAGCTTTCTTT.

Ten or more counts support this clonotype. This sequence joins TRBV11-1 and TRBJ2-5; 10 bases match TRBD1. Unmatched junction bases numbered 3, after V lost 4 bases and J lost 7 bases. This CDR3 comprises 13 residues. Germline CDR1 reads SGHAT; CDR2 reads FQDESV (reference sequence). The CDR3 bases are TGTGCCAGCAGCTGGAGGACAGGGGGGACCCAGTACTTC. Its protein product is CASSWRTGGTQYF.

This clonotype showed up many times. The chain links TRBV6-1 to TRBJ1-2; perhaps TRBD1 as D (6 bases). Trimming took 6 bases from V and 6 from J, leaving 17 bases between them. The CDR3 has 14 residues. Per the germline V gene, CDR1 is MNHNS and CDR2 is SASEGT. The DNA of the CDR3 is TGTGCCAGCAGGATTGGGGGCGCAGGAGATGGCTACACCTTC. Translating gives CASRIGGAGDGYTF.

The chain employs TRBV25-1 and TRBJ2-7; TRBD2 aligns across 10 bases. Germline assignment: CDR1 MGHDK and CDR2 SYGVNS. The CDR3 has 15 amino acids. The J segment lost 4 bases and the V segment lost 6 bases, leaving 9 bases of the junction unmatched. CDR3 loop: CASSLTSGKKYEQYF. The DNA for the CDR3 is TGTGCCAGCAGCCTCACTAGCGGGAAAAAGTACGAGCAGTACTTC.

This clonotype was observed at least ten times. The gene calls are TRBV7-2 and TRBJ2-5; D not certain. This CDR3 has 14 residues. V lost 2 bases, J lost 5 bases, and 12 bases lay in between. From germline, CDR1 is SGHTA and CDR2 FQGNSA. CDR3 region: CASSLSRSLETQYF. The CDR3 nucleotides read TGTGCCAGCAGCTTATCCCGTTCCTTGGAGACCCAGTACTTC.

This clonotype occurred many times. The V gene is TRBV19, the J gene TRBJ1-1; 10 bases are shared with TRBD1. Germline lookup yields CDR1 LNHDA and CDR2 SQIVND (reference sequence). After removal of 7 bases from V and 4 bases from J, the junction contained 15 bases not matched to a gene. The CDR3 has 17 residues. The CDR3: CASTTYPTGGVITEAFF. CDR3 sequence (DNA): TGTGCCAGTACCACTTACCCGACAGGGGGCGTTATCACTGAAGCTTTCTTT.